The T cell receptor beta chain described here comes from a study of T cell changes during pregnancy in multiple sclerosis. Clones were read by immunoSEQ multiplex PCR, and TCRdb kept only the in-frame ones, dropping some. This sample carries roughly 97,000 clones, 90% of them seen once, and the ten largest clones take roughly 0.79%. The count of this clone is one. The source is a female donor in good health, enrolled as a control in a pregnancy study. The sequenced sample was peripheral blood, obtained in the second trimester of pregnancy.

This CDR3 is CASSLDRGIDTQYF. CDR3 sequence (DNA): TGTGCCAGCAGCTTGGACAGGGGGATAGATACGCAGTATTTT. The gene calls are TRBV5-4 and TRBJ2-3; 8 positions match TRBD1. The CDR3 has 14 amino acids. After removal of 0 bases from V and 5 bases from J, the junction contained 2 bases not matched to a gene. The germline CDR1 and CDR2 sequences are SGHNT and YYREEE (reference sequence).